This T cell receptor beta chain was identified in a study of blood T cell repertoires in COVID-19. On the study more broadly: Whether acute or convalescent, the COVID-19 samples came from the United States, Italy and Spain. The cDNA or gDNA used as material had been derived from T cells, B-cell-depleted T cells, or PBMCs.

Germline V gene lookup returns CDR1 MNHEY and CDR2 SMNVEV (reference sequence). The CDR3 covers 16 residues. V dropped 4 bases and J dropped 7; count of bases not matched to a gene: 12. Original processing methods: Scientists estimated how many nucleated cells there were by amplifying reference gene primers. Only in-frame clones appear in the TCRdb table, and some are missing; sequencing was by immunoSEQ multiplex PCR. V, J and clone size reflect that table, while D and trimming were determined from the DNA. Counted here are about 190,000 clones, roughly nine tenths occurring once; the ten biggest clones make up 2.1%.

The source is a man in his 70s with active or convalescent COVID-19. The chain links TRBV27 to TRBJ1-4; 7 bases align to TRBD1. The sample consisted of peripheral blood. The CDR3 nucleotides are TGTGCCAGCAGTTATCGTGTAGACAGGGACCGTGAAAAACTGTTTTTT. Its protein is CASSYRVDRDREKLFF.